These 5 T cell receptor beta chains came from one sample sequenced in a study of Ad26.COV2.S vaccination and SARS-CoV-2 variants. Described treatment: around 19 received Ad26.COV2.S at low or high dose, single or two shots; a few received placebo; per-sample allocation not given. Samples came from day 63 after the first vaccine or placebo injection. Method: immunoSEQ multiplex PCR; TCRdb's copy keeps in-frame clones and lacks some. Here the sample spans roughly 460,000 clones, roughly nine tenths being singletons. This specimen consisted of peripheral blood, obtained in a trial of Ad26.COV2.S vaccine versus placebo. The receptors here all came from a person between 18 and 60 years old who received the Ad26.COV2.S COVID-19 vaccine or a placebo.

The J gene is TRBJ2-5, the V gene TRBV6-5; 7 bases are a match to TRBD2. The CDR3 consists of 14 residues. V shed 3 bases, J shed 7 bases, and the junction held 8 bases outside the gene matches. The germline gives CDR1 MNHEY, CDR2 SVGAGI. CDR3 amino acids: CASSYLPGGGTQYF. The DNA for the CDR3 is TGTGCCAGCAGTTATCTCCCGGGGGGTGGGACCCAGTACTTC.

This clone has a handful of counts. The CDR3 here is CSGRQGSTGELFF. The CDR3 DNA is TGCAGCGGCCGACAGGGGTCGACCGGGGAGCTGTTTTTT. J is TRBJ2-2 and V is TRBV29-1, with 8 bases that match TRBD1. There are 13 residues in the CDR3. The trim removed 7 bases at V and 5 bases at J, leaving 6 bases unmatched. The germline CDR1 and CDR2 sequences are SQVTM and ANQGSEA.

The rearrangement uses TRBV15 and TRBJ1-1; D gene uncertain. The CDR3 runs to 18 residues. CDR1 is LNHNV and CDR2 is YYDKDF in the germline V gene (reference sequence). V lost 0 bases to trimming and J lost 7 bases, with 24 bases between them. CDR3 loop: CATSRDSSGPGEFIEAFF. CDR3 DNA sequence: TGTGCCACCAGCAGAGATTCTTCGGGCCCGGGCGAGTTCATTGAAGCTTTCTTT.

The table lists this clone with a count of one. This chain joins TRBV6-4 and TRBJ2-3; unclear D gene. CDR1 is MRHNA, CDR2 SNTAGT, per germline. CDR3 size: 13 residues. V was pared by 6 bases and J by 0 bases, with 7 bases between. The CDR3 loop is CASSADSTDTQYF. The CDR3 DNA reads TGTGCCAGCAGCGCGGATAGCACAGATACGCAGTATTTT.

The V call is TRBV6-5, the J call TRBJ2-3; 8 bases fit TRBD2. The germline gives CDR1 MNHEY, CDR2 SVGAGI. The CDR3 runs 14 residues. V gave up 6 bases and J gave up 1 base; unmatched junction bases: 3. The chain's CDR3 is CASRSTSGTDTQYF. The CDR3 DNA is TGTGCCAGCAGATCGACTAGCGGCACAGATACGCAGTATTTT.